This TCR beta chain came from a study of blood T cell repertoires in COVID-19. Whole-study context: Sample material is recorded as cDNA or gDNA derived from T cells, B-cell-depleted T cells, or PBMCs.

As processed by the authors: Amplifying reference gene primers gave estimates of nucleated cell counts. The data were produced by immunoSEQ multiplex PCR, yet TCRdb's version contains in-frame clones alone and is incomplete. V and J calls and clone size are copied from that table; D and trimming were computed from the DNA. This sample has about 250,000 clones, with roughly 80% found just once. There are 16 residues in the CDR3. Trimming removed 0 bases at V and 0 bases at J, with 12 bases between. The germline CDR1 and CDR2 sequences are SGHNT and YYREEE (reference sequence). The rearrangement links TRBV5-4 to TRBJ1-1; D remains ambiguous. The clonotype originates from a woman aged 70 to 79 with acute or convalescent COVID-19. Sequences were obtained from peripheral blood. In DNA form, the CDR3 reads TGTGCCAGCAGCTTGGGGCGGGGTAGGGTGAACACTGAAGCTTTCTTT. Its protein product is CASSLGRGRVNTEAFF.